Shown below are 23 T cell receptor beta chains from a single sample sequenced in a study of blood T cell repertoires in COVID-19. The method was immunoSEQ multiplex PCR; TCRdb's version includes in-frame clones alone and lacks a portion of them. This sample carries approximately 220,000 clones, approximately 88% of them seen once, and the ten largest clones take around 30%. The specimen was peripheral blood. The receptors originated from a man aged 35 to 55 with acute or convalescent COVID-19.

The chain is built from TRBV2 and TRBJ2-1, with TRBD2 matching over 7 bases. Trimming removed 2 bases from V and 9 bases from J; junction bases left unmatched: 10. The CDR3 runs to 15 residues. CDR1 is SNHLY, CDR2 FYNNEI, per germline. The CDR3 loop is CASSELASGDGEQFF. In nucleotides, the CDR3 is TGTGCCAGCAGTGAATTAGCAAGCGGGGACGGTGAGCAGTTCTTC.

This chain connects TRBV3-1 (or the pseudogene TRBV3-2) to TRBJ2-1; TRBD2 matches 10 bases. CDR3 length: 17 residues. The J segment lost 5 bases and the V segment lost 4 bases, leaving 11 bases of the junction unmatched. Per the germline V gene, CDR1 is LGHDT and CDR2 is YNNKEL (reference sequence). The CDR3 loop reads CASSRAPWTSGDNEQFF. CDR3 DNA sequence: TGTGCCAGCAGCCGAGCCCCCTGGACTAGCGGAGACAATGAGCAGTTCTTC.

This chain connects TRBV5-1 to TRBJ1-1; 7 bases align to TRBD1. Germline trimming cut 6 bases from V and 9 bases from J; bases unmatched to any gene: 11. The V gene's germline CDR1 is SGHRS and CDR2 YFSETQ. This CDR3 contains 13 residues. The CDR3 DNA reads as TGCGCCAGCACCGAGAATTTGGACAGGAAAGCTTTCTTT. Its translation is CASTENLDRKAFF.

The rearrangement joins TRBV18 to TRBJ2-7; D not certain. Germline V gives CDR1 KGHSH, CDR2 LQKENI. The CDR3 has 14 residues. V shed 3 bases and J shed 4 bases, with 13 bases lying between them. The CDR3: CASSPSRDNYEQYF. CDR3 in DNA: TGTGCCAGCTCACCCTCGAGAGACAATTACGAGCAGTACTTC.

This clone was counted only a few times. This chain's CDR3 is CASSSTGLAGANEQFF. CDR3 coding DNA: TGTGCCAGCAGCTCAACCGGACTAGCGGGAGCAAATGAGCAGTTCTTC. V is TRBV11-2 and J is TRBJ2-1; 13 bases match TRBD2. The CDR3 is 16 amino acids. Germline V gives CDR1 SGHAT, CDR2 FQNNGV. V shed 4 bases, J shed 7 bases, and the junction held 7 bases outside the gene matches.

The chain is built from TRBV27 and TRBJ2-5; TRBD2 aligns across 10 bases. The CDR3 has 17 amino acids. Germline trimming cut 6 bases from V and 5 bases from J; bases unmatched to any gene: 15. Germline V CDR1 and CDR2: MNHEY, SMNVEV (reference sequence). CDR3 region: CASSTQLSGRVGETQYF. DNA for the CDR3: TGTGCCAGCAGCACCCAGCTAAGCGGGAGGGTGGGGGAGACCCAGTACTTC.

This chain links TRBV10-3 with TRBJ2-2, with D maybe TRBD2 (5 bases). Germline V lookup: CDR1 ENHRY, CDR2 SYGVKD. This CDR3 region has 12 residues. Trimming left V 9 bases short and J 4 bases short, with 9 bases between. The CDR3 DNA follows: TGTGCCATTGGACTTCGCACCGGGGAGCTGTTTTTT. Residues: CAIGLRTGELFF.

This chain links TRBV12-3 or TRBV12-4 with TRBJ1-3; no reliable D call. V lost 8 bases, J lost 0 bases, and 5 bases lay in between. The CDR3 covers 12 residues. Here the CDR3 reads CASYSSGNTIYF. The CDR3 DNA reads TGTGCCAGCTATAGCTCTGGAAACACCATATATTTT.

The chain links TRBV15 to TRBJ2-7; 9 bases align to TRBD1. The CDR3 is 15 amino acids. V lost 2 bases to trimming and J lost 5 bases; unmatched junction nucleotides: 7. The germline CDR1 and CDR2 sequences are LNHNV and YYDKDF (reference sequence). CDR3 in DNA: TGTGCCACCAGCAGAAAAAGGGACAGGGTTCACGAGCAGTACTTC. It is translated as CATSRKRDRVHEQYF.

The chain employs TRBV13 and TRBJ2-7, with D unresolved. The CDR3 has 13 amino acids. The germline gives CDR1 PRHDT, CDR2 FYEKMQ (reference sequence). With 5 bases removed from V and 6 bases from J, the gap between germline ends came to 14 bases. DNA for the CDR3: TGTGCCAGCAGCCACCGCGAGAGCGCCGAGCAGTACTTC. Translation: CASSHRESAEQYF.

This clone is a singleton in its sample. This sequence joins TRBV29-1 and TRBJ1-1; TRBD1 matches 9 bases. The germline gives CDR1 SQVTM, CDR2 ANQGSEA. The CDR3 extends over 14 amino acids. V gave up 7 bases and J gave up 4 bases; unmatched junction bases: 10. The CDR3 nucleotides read TGCAGCGGGGGACAGGGCGGGTCAGTCACTGAAGCTTTCTTT. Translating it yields CSGGQGGSVTEAFF. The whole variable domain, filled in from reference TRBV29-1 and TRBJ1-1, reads SAVISQKPSRDICQRGTSLTIQCQVDSQVTMMFWYRQQPGQSLTLIATANQGSEATYESGFVIDKFPISRPNLTFSTLTVSNMSPEDSSIYLCSGGQGGSVTEAFFGQGTRLTVV.

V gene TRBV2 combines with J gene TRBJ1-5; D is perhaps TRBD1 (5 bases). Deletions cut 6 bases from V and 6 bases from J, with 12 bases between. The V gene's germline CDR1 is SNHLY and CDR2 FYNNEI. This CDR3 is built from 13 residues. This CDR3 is CASRWGGSQPQHF. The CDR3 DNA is TGTGCCAGCAGGTGGGGGGGATCTCAGCCCCAGCATTTT.

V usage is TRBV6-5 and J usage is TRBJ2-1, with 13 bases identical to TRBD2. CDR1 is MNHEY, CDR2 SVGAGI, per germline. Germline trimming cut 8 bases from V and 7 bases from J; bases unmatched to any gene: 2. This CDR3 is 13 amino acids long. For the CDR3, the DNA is TGTGCCAGCGGGACTAGCGGGACAAATGAGCAGTTCTTC. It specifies CASGTSGTNEQFF.

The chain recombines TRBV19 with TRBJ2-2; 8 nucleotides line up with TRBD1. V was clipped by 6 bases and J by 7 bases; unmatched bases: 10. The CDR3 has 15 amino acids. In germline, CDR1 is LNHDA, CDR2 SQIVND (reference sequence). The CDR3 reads CASSKGQGGIGELFF. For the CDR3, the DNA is TGTGCCAGTAGCAAAGGACAGGGTGGAATCGGGGAGCTGTTTTTT.

The CDR3 spells CASSREENTEAFF. In DNA form, the CDR3 reads TGTGCCAGCTCCAGAGAGGAGAACACTGAAGCTTTCTTT. V gene TRBV6-4 combines with J gene TRBJ1-1; D call uncertain. The CDR3 consists of 13 residues. From germline, CDR1 is MRHNA and CDR2 SNTAGT. Trimming took 8 bases from V and 1 from J, leaving 11 bases between them.

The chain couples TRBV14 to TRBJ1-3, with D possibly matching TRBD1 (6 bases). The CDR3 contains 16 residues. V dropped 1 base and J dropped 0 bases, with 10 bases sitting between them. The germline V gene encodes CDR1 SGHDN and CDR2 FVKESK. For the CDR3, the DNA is TGTGCCAGCAGCCAAGTAGGGGGAATCTCTGGAAACACCATATATTTT. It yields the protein CASSQVGGISGNTIYF.

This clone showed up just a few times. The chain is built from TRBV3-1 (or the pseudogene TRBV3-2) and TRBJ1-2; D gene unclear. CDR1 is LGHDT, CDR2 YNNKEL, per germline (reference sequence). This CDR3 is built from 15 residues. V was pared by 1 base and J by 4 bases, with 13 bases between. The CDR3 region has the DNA TGTGCCAGCAGCCAAGTTAGCTCCGAAGGCTATGGCTACACCTTC. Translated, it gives CASSQVSSEGYGYTF.

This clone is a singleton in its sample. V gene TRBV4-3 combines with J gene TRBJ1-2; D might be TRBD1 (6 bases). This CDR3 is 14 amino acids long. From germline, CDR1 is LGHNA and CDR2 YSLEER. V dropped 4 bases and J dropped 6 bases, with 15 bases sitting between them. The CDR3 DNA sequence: TGCGCCAGCAGCCCCGAGGGGCAGGGGAATGGCTACACCTTC. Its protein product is CASSPEGQGNGYTF.

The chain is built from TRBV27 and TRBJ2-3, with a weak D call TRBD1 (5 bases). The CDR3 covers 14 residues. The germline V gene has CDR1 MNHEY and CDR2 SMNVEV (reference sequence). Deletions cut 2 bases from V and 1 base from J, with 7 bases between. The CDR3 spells CASSLTQGTDTQYF. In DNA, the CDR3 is TGTGCCAGCAGTTTAACACAGGGCACAGATACGCAGTATTTT.

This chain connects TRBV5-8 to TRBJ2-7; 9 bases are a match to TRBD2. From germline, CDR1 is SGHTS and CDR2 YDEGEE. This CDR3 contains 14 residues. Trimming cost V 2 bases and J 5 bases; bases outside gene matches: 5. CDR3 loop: CASSFQLAGHEQYF. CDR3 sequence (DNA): TGTGCCAGCAGCTTCCAACTAGCGGGCCACGAGCAGTACTTC.

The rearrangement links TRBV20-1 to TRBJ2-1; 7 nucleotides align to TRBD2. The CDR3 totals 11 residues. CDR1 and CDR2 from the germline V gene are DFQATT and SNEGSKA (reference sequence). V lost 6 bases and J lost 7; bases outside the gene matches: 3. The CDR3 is CSASLANEQFF. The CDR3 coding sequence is TGCAGTGCCTCACTAGCGAATGAGCAGTTCTTC.

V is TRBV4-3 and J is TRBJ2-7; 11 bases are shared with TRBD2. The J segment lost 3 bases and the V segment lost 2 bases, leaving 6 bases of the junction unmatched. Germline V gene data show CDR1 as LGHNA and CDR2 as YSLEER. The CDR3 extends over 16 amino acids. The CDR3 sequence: CASSQSGLAGLYEQYF. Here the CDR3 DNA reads TGCGCCAGCAGCCAATCCGGACTAGCGGGCCTCTACGAGCAGTACTTC.

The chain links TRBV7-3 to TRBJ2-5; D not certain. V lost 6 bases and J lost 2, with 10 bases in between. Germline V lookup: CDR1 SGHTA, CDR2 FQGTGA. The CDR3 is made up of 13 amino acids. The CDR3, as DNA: TGTGCCAGCAGTAAAGGCGGTCAAGAGACCCAGTACTTC. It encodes CASSKGGQETQYF.